These 10 T cell receptor beta chains were all obtained from the same sample, sequenced in a study of blood T cell repertoires in COVID-19. Measured with immunoSEQ multiplex PCR; TCRdb has only the in-frame clones, and not every one. The sample lists approximately 250,000 clones, around 90% occurring once. Sequences were obtained from PBMCs or T cells enriched from blood (not recorded which). Receptors originate from a middle-aged man who had been exposed to COVID-19.

The chain links TRBV9 to TRBJ1-2, with 7 positions matching TRBD1. With V trimmed by 4 bases and J by 8 bases, 11 bases remained unmatched. CDR1 SGDLS and CDR2 YYNGEE come from the germline V gene. This CDR3 spans 14 amino acids. The CDR3 here is CASSPRQGVRGYTF. CDR3 bases: TGTGCCAGCAGCCCCCGACAGGGCGTAAGGGGCTACACCTTC.

This clone showed up just once. The chain combines TRBV5-1 with TRBJ1-2; D gene ambiguous. This CDR3 has 13 amino acids. V was pared by 2 bases and J by 0 bases, with 5 bases between. Germline CDR1 SGHRS, CDR2 YFSETQ. DNA of the CDR3: TGCGCCAGCAGCTTCGCGACTAACTATGGCTACACCTTC. Protein sequence: CASSFATNYGYTF. Full variable domain (outside the CDR3, taken from reference TRBV5-1 and TRBJ1-2): KAGVTQTPRYLIKTRGQQVTLSCSPISGHRSVSWYQQTPGQGLQFLFEYFSETQRNKGNFPGRFSGRQFSNSRSEMNVSTLELGDSALYLCASSFATNYGYTFGSGTRLTVV.

This CDR3 reads CASNDRGLADTQYF. The CDR3 DNA sequence: TGTGCCAGCAACGACAGGGGGCTAGCAGATACGCAGTATTTT. The chain combines TRBV6-5 with TRBJ2-3, with 10 nucleotides matching TRBD1. The germline gives CDR1 MNHEY, CDR2 SVGAGI. The CDR3 runs to 14 residues. V trimming: 7 bases; J trimming: 4 bases; junction bases outside the gene matches: 5.

Only one count was recorded for this clone. CDR3 sequence reads: CASSPSGQGYEQYF. The CDR3, as DNA: TGTGCCAGCAGTCCCTCAGGACAGGGCTACGAGCAGTACTTC. The chain has TRBV6-2 or TRBV6-3 and TRBJ2-7; 8 nucleotides align to TRBD1. With V trimmed by 5 bases and J by 3 bases, 6 bases remained unmatched. The CDR3 is made up of 14 amino acids. The germline V gene encodes CDR1 MNHEY and CDR2 SVGEGT.

The chain is built from TRBV30 and TRBJ2-5; D is possibly TRBD2 (5 bases). The V and J ends lost 1 base and 5 bases respectively, with 11 bases between them. The CDR3 has 13 residues. CDR1 is GTSNPN, CDR2 SVGIG, per germline (reference sequence). The DNA of the CDR3 is TGTGCCTGGAGTGGAGGGTTTCTGGAGACCCAGTACTTC. It yields the protein CAWSGGFLETQYF. The entire variable domain, with the rest obtained from reference TRBV30 and TRBJ2-5, is as follows: SQTIHQWPATLVQPVGSPLSLECTVEGTSNPNLYWYRQAAGRGLQLLFYSVGIGQISSEVPQNLSASRPQDRQFILSSKKLLLSDSGFYLCAWSGGFLETQYFGPGTRLLVL.

CDR3 amino acids: CASNRQGGETQYF. DNA for the CDR3: TGCGCCAGCAACCGACAGGGCGGAGAGACCCAGTACTTC. The V call is TRBV5-1, the J call TRBJ2-5, with TRBD1 matching 7 bases. CDR1 SGHRS and CDR2 YFSETQ come from the germline V gene. Trimming at V came to 6 bases and at J to 4 bases, leaving 6 bases not matched to a gene. The CDR3 is made up of 13 amino acids.

The chain links TRBV4-2 to TRBJ1-4; a weak D match, TRBD1 (5 bases). Germline CDR1 and CDR2: LGHNA and YNFKEQ. CDR3 length: 15 amino acids. With 0 bases removed from V and 6 bases from J, the gap between germline ends came to 11 bases. The chain's CDR3 is CASSQDDSSDEKLFF. CDR3 nucleotide sequence: TGTGCCAGCAGCCAAGACGACAGTTCGGATGAAAAACTGTTTTTT.

The chain has TRBV5-6 and TRBJ1-2; 8 bases match TRBD1. CDR3 size: 16 residues. The trim removed 3 bases at V and 7 bases at J, leaving 14 bases unmatched. Germline values: CDR1 SGHDT, CDR2 YYEEEE. The CDR3 bases are TGTGCCAGCAGCTCCGTTAGGACAGGGCAAATCTTTGGCTACACCTTC. It specifies CASSSVRTGQIFGYTF.

This clone was observed once. The V call is TRBV30, the J call TRBJ1-4; D is undetermined. The CDR3 sequence is 13 residues long. Germline values: CDR1 GTSNPN, CDR2 SVGIG (reference sequence). Trimming left V 8 bases short and J 0 bases short, with 10 bases between. CDR3 bases: TGTGCCGGGCGACAACCAACTAATGAAAAACTGTTTTTT. Protein: CAGRQPTNEKLFF.

The chain links TRBV19 to TRBJ1-1; possible D gene TRBD1, 5 bases. CDR1 and CDR2 (germline): LNHDA, SQIVND (reference sequence). V lost 4 bases to trimming and J lost 0 bases, with 6 bases between them. The CDR3 spans 13 residues. CDR3 region: CASSKTVNTEAFF. DNA of the CDR3: TGTGCCAGTAGTAAGACAGTGAACACTGAAGCTTTCTTT. Combining the CDR3 with reference TRBV19 and TRBJ1-1 gives the whole variable domain DGGITQSPKYLFRKEGQNVTLSCEQNLNHDAMYWYRQDPGQGLRLIYYSQIVNDFQKGDIAEGYSVSREKKESFPLTVTSAQKNPTAFYLCASSKTVNTEAFFGQGTRLTVV.